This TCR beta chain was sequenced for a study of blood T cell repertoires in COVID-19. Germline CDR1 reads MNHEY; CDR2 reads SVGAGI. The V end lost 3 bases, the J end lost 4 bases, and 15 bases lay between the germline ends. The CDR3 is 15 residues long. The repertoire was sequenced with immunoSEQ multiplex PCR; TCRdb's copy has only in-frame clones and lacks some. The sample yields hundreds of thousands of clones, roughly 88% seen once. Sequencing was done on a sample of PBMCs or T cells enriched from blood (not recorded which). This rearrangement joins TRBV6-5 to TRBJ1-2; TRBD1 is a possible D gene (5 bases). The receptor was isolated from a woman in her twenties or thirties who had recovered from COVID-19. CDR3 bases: TGTGCCAGCAGTTATCTTCGGGGGTATGGCTATGGCTACACCTTC. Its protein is CASSYLRGYGYGYTF.